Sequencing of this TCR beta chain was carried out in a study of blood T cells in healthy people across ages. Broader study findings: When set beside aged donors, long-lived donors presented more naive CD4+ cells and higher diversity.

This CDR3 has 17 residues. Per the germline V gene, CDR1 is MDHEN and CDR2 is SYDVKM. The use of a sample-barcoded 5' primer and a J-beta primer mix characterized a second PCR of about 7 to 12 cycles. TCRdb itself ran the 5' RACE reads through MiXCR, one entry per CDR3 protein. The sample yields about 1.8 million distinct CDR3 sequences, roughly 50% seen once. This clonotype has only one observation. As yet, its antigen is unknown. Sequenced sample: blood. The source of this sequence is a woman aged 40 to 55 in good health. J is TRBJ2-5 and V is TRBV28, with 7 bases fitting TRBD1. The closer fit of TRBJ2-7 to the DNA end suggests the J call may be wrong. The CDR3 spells CASSLPLRDSMTYEQYF. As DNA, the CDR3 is TGTGCCAGCAGTCTACCCCTTCGGGACAGTATGACCTACGAGCAGTACTTC.